This T cell receptor (beta chain) was recorded in a study of human T cells and chemical hapten exposure. In the study overall: Affected patients, primarily female, had alopecia areata, totalis or universalis. Broader study findings: Counts of TCRs expanded at PT1 correlated positively with patch test score.

The CDR3 contains 19 residues. Trimming took 1 base from V and 4 from J; bases not matched to a gene: 14. Looked up from germline, CDR1 is DFQATT and CDR2 is SNEGSKA (reference sequence). The time point here: patch test 1, 2 weeks after DPC sensitization. Treatment indicated: therapeutic diphenylcyclopropenone sensitization with weekly scalp DPC. Someone pulled total RNA out of unfractionated whole blood. This clonotype was picked up many times. Its matching antigen is unknown. Unique molecular identifiers were attached to individual cDNA molecules within the library. TCRdb passed the RACE reads through MiXCR, listing each CDR3 protein once. The sample yields some 87,000 distinct CDR3 sequences, about a tenth seen once.

The clonotype comes from a woman aged 45-65 years with alopecia areata. Some clones in this sample may be carry-over from other donors' samples. The input for sequencing was whole blood, taken in connection with sensitization to the hapten diphenylcyclopropenone (DPC). The chain joins TRBV20-1 to TRBJ2-6; TRBD1 matches at 9 bases. The CDR3: CSARVPGQGALTGANVLTF. CDR3 bases: TGCAGTGCTAGAGTTCCGGGACAGGGTGCCCTCACGGGGGCCAACGTCCTGACTTTC.